Listed below are T cell receptor beta chains from one sample, sequenced in a study of T cells in Graves' hyperthyroidism and ophthalmopathy. One entry per CDR3 protein, called by TCRdb with MiXCR from the multiplex PCR reads. This sample has a few hundred thousand distinct CDR3 sequences, with approximately 14% found just once. The sequencing input was blood. The receptors were gathered from a woman aged 18-29 years with Graves' hyperthyroidism. Each CDR3 is given with its conserved first and last residue. The D gene is left open where the match is weak. Clone size appears in some rows only: once, few, many, or a class for an expanded clone.

V	D	size	J	DNA	CDR3
TRBV20-1	TRBD2	-	TRBJ2-3	TGCAGTGCAAACCTTGGAGCGGGAGGGCCGGGCACAGATACGCAGTATTTT	CSANLGAGGPGTDTQYF
TRBV27	-	many	TRBJ2-2	TGTGCCAGCAGTTCTAACCCCCCTGGATGGGGTTCGAACACCGGGGAGCTGTTTTTT	CASSSNPPGWGSNTGELFF
TRBV2	-	many	TRBJ1-5	TGTGCCAGCAGCTCGACGGGGAGCAATCAGCCCCAGCATTTT	CASSSTGSNQPQHF
TRBV7-9	-	many	TRBJ2-5	TGTGCCAGCAGCCCAAACGTGGGAGAGACCCAGTACTTC	CASSPNVGETQYF
TRBV7-2	-	-	TRBJ1-2	TGTGCCAGCAGCTTATCGACTGTGGGGGTCTACACCTTC	CASSLSTVGVYTF
TRBV7-8	TRBD1	many	TRBJ1-6	TGTGCCAGCAGCCCAGCCGGGACAGGGAATAATTCACCCCTCCACTTT	CASSPAGTGNNSPLHF
TRBV7-9	TRBD2	many	TRBJ2-1	TGTGCCAGCAGCAAGGGACTAGCGGGAGCCGATGAGCAGTTCTTC	CASSKGLAGADEQFF
TRBV7-2	-	many	TRBJ1-6	TGTGCCAGCAGCTTATGGGGCTATAATTCACCCCTCCACTTT	CASSLWGYNSPLHF
TRBV9	-	-	TRBJ2-1	TGTGCCAGCAGCCCGGGGTTCAGCTCCTACAATGAGCAGTTCTTC	CASSPGFSSYNEQFF
TRBV18	TRBD2	many	TRBJ2-3	TGTGCCAGCTCAGCGACTAGCGGGAGAGTTCCAGATACGCAGTATTTT	CASSATSGRVPDTQYF
TRBV7-3	-	many	TRBJ2-3	TGTGCCAGCAGCTTCGGGGGAGTAGGCACAGATACGCAGTATTTT	CASSFGGVGTDTQYF
TRBV28	TRBD1	few	TRBJ2-6	TGTGCCAGCAGTTTTCGGGACAGGGGACGGAAACGGGAAGGGGCCAACGTCCTGACTTTC	CASSFRDRGRKREGANVLTF
TRBV12-3/TRBV12-4	-	many	TRBJ2-7	TGTGCCAGCAGCTTGGACAACTACGAGCAGTACTTC	CASSLDNYEQYF
TRBV6-2/TRBV6-3	TRBD1	many	TRBJ2-1	TGTGCCAGCAGTGCAGGGGGCCTTAATTTCAATGAGCAGTTCTTC	CASSAGGLNFNEQFF
TRBV6-1	-	many	TRBJ1-2	TGTGCCAGCACCAGCAACAGGTTACCGAACTATGGCTACACCTTC	CASTSNRLPNYGYTF
TRBV4-1	TRBD1	many	TRBJ1-5	TGCGCCAGCAGCCGAGTAGGACAGGGGGCTAATCAGCCCCAGCATTTT	CASSRVGQGANQPQHF
TRBV24-1	TRBD1	many	TRBJ2-7	TGTGCCACCAGTGACCCGGGACAGCGAGGTGTGTACGAGCAGTACTTC	CATSDPGQRGVYEQYF
TRBV7-2	-	-	TRBJ2-4	TGTGCCAGCAGCTTAGTACAGGGACTAGCCAAAAACATTCAGTACTTC	CASSLVQGLAKNIQYF
TRBV11-2	TRBD2	many	TRBJ2-1	TGTGCCAGCAGCTTCGGACCCGGGACTAATCGCTACAATGAGCAGTTCTTC	CASSFGPGTNRYNEQFF
TRBV9	TRBD2	many	TRBJ2-7	TGTGCCAGCAGCGTAGGAGGTAGCGGGAGGACCAGGGGCGAGCAGTACTTC	CASSVGGSGRTRGEQYF
TRBV3-1	TRBD2	-	TRBJ2-1	TGTGCCAGCAGCCAAGATTGTTGGACTAGCGGGGGGGCGCAGTTCTTC	CASSQDCWTSGGAQFF
TRBV7-2	-	many	TRBJ2-3	TGTGCCAGCATTTGGCTAGCGATACCCACAGATACGCAGTATTTT	CASIWLAIPTDTQYF
TRBV2	TRBD2	-	TRBJ2-1	TGTGCCAGCAGTGAACTAGCGGGAGGCGGCGATGAGCAGTTCTTC	CASSELAGGGDEQFF
TRBV9	-	-	TRBJ2-1	TGTGCCAGCAGCGTAGAAGGACTAATCTACAATGAGCAGTTCTTC	CASSVEGLIYNEQFF
TRBV6-5	-	many	TRBJ1-1	TGTGCCAGCAGTTACTCCCACAGGGACGAAGCTTTCTTT	CASSYSHRDEAFF
TRBV12-3/TRBV12-4	-	many	TRBJ1-4	TGTGCCAGCAGTTTAGGGGCAGGGAAACTGTTTTTT	CASSLGAGKLFF
TRBV7-3	-	many	TRBJ1-6	TGTGCCAGCAGCTTAAGGAGGGGCAATTCACCCCTCCACTTT	CASSLRRGNSPLHF
TRBV19	-	-	TRBJ2-1	TGTGCCAGTAACGACCCGGGGAGCGGCTACAATGAGCAGTTCTTC	CASNDPGSGYNEQFF
TRBV13	-	few	TRBJ1-6	TGTGCCAGCAGCTTAGGTGGCGGGGGTCGTTCACCCCTCCACTTT	CASSLGGGGRSPLHF
TRBV2	-	many	TRBJ1-2	TGTGCCAGCAGTGCTAGGACAGTCCTCTATGGCTACACCTTC	CASSARTVLYGYTF
TRBV2	TRBD1	many	TRBJ2-1	TGTGCCAGCAGTGACAGGGGGCACTTCTACAATGAGCAGTTCTTC	CASSDRGHFYNEQFF
TRBV11-1	-	many	TRBJ2-1	TGTGCCAGCAGCTTAATGGAGGGGGCATATGAGCAGTTCTTC	CASSLMEGAYEQFF
TRBV27	-	many	TRBJ1-1	TGTGCCAGCAGTTTATCCTCACCCAACACTGAAGCTTTCTTT	CASSLSSPNTEAFF
TRBV5-1	-	many	TRBJ2-5	TGCGCCAGCAGCCTTGGTATGGCCTGGGGTACGGAGACCCAGTACTTC	CASSLGMAWGTETQYF
TRBV6-6	TRBD2	-	TRBJ2-2	TGTGCCAGCAGTTACTTTGGGGGGGGGGACACCGGGGAGCTGTTTTTT	CASSYFGGGDTGELFF
TRBV7-9	TRBD2	many	TRBJ2-7	TGTGCCAGCAGCTTAGCGGGGAGGGGCCTTGCGGACTACGAGCAGTACTTC	CASSLAGRGLADYEQYF
TRBV4-2	TRBD1	many	TRBJ2-7	TGTGCCAGCAGCCCAGTTGGGACAGGGAGCTCCTACGAGCAGTACTTC	CASSPVGTGSSYEQYF
TRBV10-3	-	many	TRBJ1-5	TGTGCCATCAGTGACTTAGCCAATCAGCCCCAGCATTTT	CAISDLANQPQHF
TRBV12-3/TRBV12-4	-	many	TRBJ2-5	TGTGCCAGCAGTTTAGAGTCTGGGGGGGAGACCCAGTACTTC	CASSLESGGETQYF
TRBV5-5	-	many	TRBJ1-5	TGTGCCAGCAGCTTGTTGCCAGGGCTTAATCAGCCCCAGCATTTT	CASSLLPGLNQPQHF
TRBV4-1	-	-	TRBJ1-5	TGCGCCAGCAGCCAAACAGGAACTCAGCCCCAGCATTTT	CASSQTGTQPQHF
TRBV20-1	-	many	TRBJ2-1	TGCAGTGCTAGTAGGGCTTTGGATGAGCAGTTCTTC	CSASRALDEQFF
TRBV20-1	TRBD1	many	TRBJ1-4	TGCAGTGTTCAACCCCACCTGTGGCAGGGGACAGGGGATGAAAAACTGTTTTTT	CSVQPHLWQGTGDEKLFF
TRBV11-3	-	many	TRBJ1-1	TGTGCCAGCAGACCGCGGACGGGAGATGAAGCTTTCTTT	CASRPRTGDEAFF
TRBV15	-	-	TRBJ1-3	TGTGCCACCAGCTTATTTGATGGGGCAGGTGGAAACACCATATATTTT	CATSLFDGAGGNTIYF
TRBV6-2/TRBV6-3	TRBD2	-	TRBJ2-7	TGTGCCAGCAGTTACATAGCGGGGGGGCTGTACGAGCAGTACTTC	CASSYIAGGLYEQYF
TRBV6-1	-	many	TRBJ1-2	TGTGCCAGCAGTTCCCGCGGGCTAGACACCTATGGCTACACCTTC	CASSSRGLDTYGYTF
TRBV29-1	TRBD1	many	TRBJ1-1	TGCAGCGTTCCAACCCGGGGACAGGGATACACTGAAGCTTTCTTT	CSVPTRGQGYTEAFF
TRBV4-1	TRBD2	many	TRBJ2-7	TGCGCCAGCAGCCCCCACTCCCTAGCGGGGTCCTACGAGCAGTACTTC	CASSPHSLAGSYEQYF
TRBV28	-	-	TRBJ2-7	TGTGCCAGCAGACCAAATGGGTCGGGGCGTTACGAGCAGTACTTC	CASRPNGSGRYEQYF
TRBV6-2/TRBV6-3	-	many	TRBJ2-1	TGTGCCAGCAGTCCCACCGCTAGGGGCAATGAGCAGTTCTTC	CASSPTARGNEQFF
TRBV30	TRBD1	many	TRBJ1-2	TGTGCCTGGACGGGACAGTCGGTCTATGGCTACACCTTC	CAWTGQSVYGYTF
TRBV5-1	TRBD1	-	TRBJ2-5	TGCGCCAGCAGCTTGTCGGACAGGAGGCGAGAGACCCAGTACTTC	CASSLSDRRRETQYF
TRBV20-1	-	many	TRBJ2-1	TGCAGTGCTAGCCGGGGTATGGCTAGCGATGTAAACAATGAGCAGTTCTTC	CSASRGMASDVNNEQFF
TRBV20-1	-	many	TRBJ1-2	TGCAGTGCTAGACCCCTAGGACAGCCTAACTATGGCTACACCTTC	CSARPLGQPNYGYTF
TRBV20-1	TRBD2	many	TRBJ2-5	TGCAGTGCTGGGACTAGCGGGATCGGGGAGACCCAGTACTTC	CSAGTSGIGETQYF
TRBV5-1	TRBD1	many	TRBJ2-7	TGCGCCAGCAGCTTTGGGACAGGTCCGTACGAGCAGTACTTC	CASSFGTGPYEQYF
TRBV27	TRBD2	many	TRBJ2-1	TGTGCCAGCAGTGGGCACGGGACTAGTTTCTACAATGAGCAGTTCTTC	CASSGHGTSFYNEQFF
TRBV7-9	TRBD2	-	TRBJ2-7	TGTGCCAGCAGCACCTTGACTAGCGGGGAAGGGGGTGAGCAGTACTTC	CASSTLTSGEGGEQYF
TRBV3-1	-	many	TRBJ1-3	TGTGCCAGCAGCCGAATGACCCAGGGAGCGCGAAACACCATATATTTT	CASSRMTQGARNTIYF